This entry lists 32 T cell receptor beta chains sequenced from one sample in a study of blood T cell repertoires in COVID-19. The method was immunoSEQ multiplex PCR; TCRdb's version includes in-frame clones alone and lacks a portion of them. Among about 130,000 clones listed, approximately 80% were seen once. Specimen: peripheral blood. The receptors were gathered from a man in his sixties or seventies with acute or convalescent COVID-19.

This clone appeared a single time. This chain links TRBV18 with TRBJ1-5; 9 nucleotides match TRBD1. The CDR3 sequence is 19 residues long. With V trimmed by 2 bases and J by 3 bases, 14 bases remained unmatched. Germline lookup yields CDR1 KGHSH and CDR2 LQKENI. CDR3 nucleotides: TGTGCCAGCTCACCAGGGACAGGGCGCCTAACATACCCCAATCAGCCCCAGCATTTT. It is translated as CASSPGTGRLTYPNQPQHF.

The CDR3 reads CASSRGFNYGYTF. CDR3 DNA sequence: TGTGCCAGCAGTAGGGGGTTTAACTATGGCTACACCTTC. This sequence joins TRBV27 and TRBJ1-2, with a weak D call TRBD1 (6 bases). The CDR3 consists of 13 residues. Deletions cut 5 bases from V and 1 base from J, with 8 bases between. Per germline, CDR1 MNHEY and CDR2 SMNVEV (reference sequence).

The chain employs TRBV3-1 (or the pseudogene TRBV3-2) and TRBJ2-1; D is ambiguous. Trimming shortened V by 0 bases and J by 12 bases, and 15 bases separated the two germline ends. The CDR3 has 14 amino acids. CDR1 is LGHDT and CDR2 is YNNKEL in the germline V gene (reference sequence). The CDR3 protein is CASSQDPKISGQFF. CDR3 sequence (DNA): TGTGCCAGCAGCCAAGACCCGAAAATTAGTGGGCAGTTCTTC.

The genes are TRBV5-1 and TRBJ2-5; D is ambiguous. Looked up from germline, CDR1 is SGHRS and CDR2 is YFSETQ. Trimming took off 0 bases at V and 0 bases at J, with 15 bases between the two ends. This CDR3 region has 17 residues. The CDR3 protein is CASSLGLRQAHQETQYF. The CDR3 DNA sequence: TGCGCCAGCAGCTTGGGCCTAAGGCAGGCTCACCAAGAGACCCAGTACTTC.

The chain carries TRBV11-2 and TRBJ1-1; unclear D gene. Trimming cost V 4 bases and J 7 bases, with 22 bases left between them. The CDR3 is 16 amino acids. Germline V lookup: CDR1 SGHAT, CDR2 FQNNGV. In nucleotides, the CDR3 is TGTGCCAGCAGCTCGAATCGGAGGTACCCTACAGATGAAGCTTTCTTT. It codes for CASSSNRRYPTDEAFF.

The V call is TRBV19, the J call TRBJ1-5; D gene uncertain. V lost 5 bases and J lost 6, with 14 bases in between. Germline-derived CDR1 and CDR2 are LNHDA and SQIVND (reference sequence). CDR3 length: 14 residues. The CDR3 is CASSYPNAGQPQHF. The DNA for the CDR3 is TGTGCCAGTAGTTACCCAAACGCGGGTCAGCCCCAGCATTTT.

The chain links TRBV5-6 to TRBJ1-1; D is perhaps TRBD1 (6 bases). V lost 3 bases and J lost 4, with 13 bases in between. CDR3 length: 14 residues. Germline-derived CDR1 and CDR2 are SGHDT and YYEEEE. The CDR3 DNA reads as TGTGCCAGCAGCTGGGGTGGGGGCCGCACTGAAGCTTTCTTT. Residues: CASSWGGGRTEAFF. Full variable domain (rest looked up from reference TRBV5-6 and TRBJ1-1): DAGVTQSPTHLIKTRGQQVTLRCSPKSGHDTVSWYQQALGQGPQFIFQYYEEEERQRGNFPDRFSGHQFPNYSSELNVNALLLGDSALYLCASSWGGGRTEAFFGQGTRLTVV.

In nucleotides, the CDR3 is TGTGCCAGCAGCTTACCCGGCGGGGGACCCACAGATACGCAGTATTTT. Translated, it gives CASSLPGGGPTDTQYF. This chain joins TRBV5-4 and TRBJ2-3, with 7 positions matching TRBD2. The CDR3 covers 16 residues. The V segment lost 2 bases and the J segment 2 bases; nucleotides outside the gene matches: 8. CDR1 SGHNT and CDR2 YYREEE come from the germline V gene (reference sequence).

The genes are TRBV18 and TRBJ2-1; 9 nucleotides align to TRBD2. The CDR3 is 15 residues long. Looked up from germline, CDR1 is KGHSH and CDR2 is LQKENI. Trimming at V came to 5 bases and at J to 3 bases, leaving 5 bases not matched to a gene. DNA of the CDR3: TGTGCCAGCTCAATAGCGGGGGCCGACTACAATGAGCAGTTCTTC. This translates into CASSIAGADYNEQFF.

This sequence joins TRBV29-1 and TRBJ1-5, with 7 bases matching TRBD1. The germline gives CDR1 SQVTM, CDR2 ANQGSEA. This CDR3 region has 13 residues. Trimming removed 7 bases from V and 3 bases from J; junction bases left unmatched: 6. CDR3 bases: TGCAGCGCCAGGACAGGATTCAATCAGCCCCAGCATTTT. This gives the protein CSARTGFNQPQHF.

The chain combines TRBV6-5 with TRBJ2-3, with D unclear. Germline CDR1 is MNHEY and CDR2 is SVGAGI. Trimming cost V 2 bases and J 6 bases, with 9 bases left between them. CDR3 length: 13 residues. CDR3 nucleotide sequence: TGTGCCAGCAGTTACCCCGCCGGGGATACGCAGTATTTT. Protein sequence: CASSYPAGDTQYF.

V is TRBV12-3 or TRBV12-4 and J is TRBJ2-7; 10 nucleotides line up with TRBD2. Trimming at V came to 6 bases and at J to 5 bases, leaving 4 bases not matched to a gene. This CDR3 is 13 amino acids long. DNA of the CDR3: TGTGCCAGCAGAATAGCGGGGGGCCACGAGCAGTACTTC. It encodes CASRIAGGHEQYF.

The chain carries TRBV19 and TRBJ2-2, with D tentatively TRBD2 (6 bases). The germline V gene encodes CDR1 LNHDA and CDR2 SQIVND (reference sequence). The CDR3 has 15 amino acids. V was shortened by 4 bases and J by 6 bases, with 15 bases between the two germline ends. As DNA, the CDR3 is TGTGCCAGTAGTAACCCGGGACTCGTCCCCGGGGAGCTGTTTTTT. Its translation is CASSNPGLVPGELFF.

With regard to this clone: The sample holds other DNA sequences that translate to the same CDR3. The gene calls are TRBV18 and TRBJ1-1, with 7 positions matching TRBD1. Germline CDR1 reads KGHSH; CDR2 reads LQKENI. The CDR3 runs 13 residues. The trim removed 5 bases at V and 2 bases at J, leaving 2 bases unmatched. The CDR3 DNA follows: TGTGCCAGCTCAGGGGACAGTAACACTGAAGCTTTCTTT. Translation: CASSGDSNTEAFF.

In nucleotides, the CDR3 is TGTGCCAGCAGCTTATCCCAGCCCAGCGGCCCCTATGTCTATGAGCAGTTCTTC. Translating gives CASSLSQPSGPYVYEQFF. This rearrangement joins TRBV11-2 to TRBJ2-1; possibly TRBD2 for D (5 bases). The CDR3 loop spans 18 amino acids. Trimming left V 2 bases short and J 8 bases short, with 25 bases between. Germline CDR1 SGHAT, CDR2 FQNNGV.

The chain links TRBV10-3 to TRBJ1-2; D is possibly TRBD1 (6 bases). This CDR3 region has 15 residues. V lost 6 bases to trimming and J lost 8 bases, with 22 bases between them. CDR1 and CDR2 (germline): ENHRY, SYGVKD. Written as DNA, the CDR3 is TGTGCCATCAGCCAATCTGGGACACCAGCCTGGGGCTACACCTTC. This codes for CAISQSGTPAWGYTF.

The rearrangement joins TRBV7-8 to TRBJ2-5; 10 positions match TRBD2. CDR3 length equals 13 residues. V shed 5 bases and J 5 bases; nucleotides not matched to a gene: 2. CDR1 and CDR2 from the germline V gene are SGHVS and FQNEAQ. The CDR3 protein is CASSQGLAETQYF. The CDR3 coding sequence is TGTGCCAGCAGCCAGGGACTAGCGGAGACCCAGTACTTC.

The genes are TRBV3-1 (or the pseudogene TRBV3-2) and TRBJ1-2; D is unresolved. The CDR3 contains 14 residues. V was shortened by 5 bases and J by 2 bases, with 12 bases between the two germline ends. Per the germline V gene, CDR1 is LGHDT and CDR2 is YNNKEL (reference sequence). For the CDR3, the DNA is TGTGCCAGCAGCTACGGGGTGAGGAACTATGGCTACACCTTC. It codes for CASSYGVRNYGYTF.

This chain connects TRBV5-4 to TRBJ1-3, with 11 positions matching TRBD1. The CDR3 loop spans 16 amino acids. Germline loops: CDR1 SGHNT, CDR2 YYREEE (reference sequence). The J segment lost 2 bases and the V segment lost 4 bases, leaving 5 bases of the junction unmatched. For the CDR3, the DNA is TGTGCCAGCAGCAGGGGACAGGGGGGCGCTGGAAACACCATATATTTT. Amino acids: CASSRGQGGAGNTIYF. Looking up the rest from reference TRBV5-4 and TRBJ1-3 gives the full variable domain: ETGVTQSPTHLIKTRGQQVTLRCSSQSGHNTVSWYQQALGQGPQFIFQYYREEENGRGNFPPRFSGLQFPNYSSELNVNALELDDSALYLCASSRGQGGAGNTIYFGEGSWLTVV.

J is TRBJ2-3 and V is TRBV5-1, with a weak D call TRBD1 (6 bases). V was trimmed by 7 bases and J by 0 bases, leaving 12 bases between them. Germline CDR1 is SGHRS and CDR2 is YFSETQ. The CDR3 contains 14 residues. CDR3 DNA sequence: TGCGCCAGCCAGACAGGCCCTAGCACAGATACGCAGTATTTT. Protein sequence: CASQTGPSTDTQYF. The entire variable domain, with the rest obtained from reference TRBV5-1 and TRBJ2-3, is as follows: KAGVTQTPRYLIKTRGQQVTLSCSPISGHRSVSWYQQTPGQGLQFLFEYFSETQRNKGNFPGRFSGRQFSNSRSEMNVSTLELGDSALYLCASQTGPSTDTQYFGPGTRLTVL.

The CDR3: CASSPLDSTEAFF. CDR3 sequence (DNA): TGTGCCAGCAGTCCTCTGGACAGCACTGAAGCTTTCTTT. The V call is TRBV12-3 or TRBV12-4, the J call TRBJ1-1, with D maybe TRBD1 (6 bases). Trimming stripped 5 bases from V and 4 bases from J, with 11 bases between. This CDR3 has 13 amino acids.

This sequence joins TRBV5-1 and TRBJ2-1, with 12 bases that match TRBD2. The germline V gene has CDR1 SGHRS and CDR2 YFSETQ. The V and J ends lost 0 bases and 7 bases, in that order; junction bases with no gene match: 5. CDR3 length: 16 residues. The CDR3 region is CASSLGLAGGNNEQFF. CDR3 sequence (DNA): TGCGCCAGCAGCTTGGGGCTAGCGGGGGGGAATAATGAGCAGTTCTTC.

The V and J genes are TRBV5-4 and TRBJ2-1; 7 nucleotides match TRBD2. With 1 base clipped from V and 4 bases from J, the junction kept 11 bases outside the gene matches. The CDR3 runs 17 residues. Looked up from germline, CDR1 is SGHNT and CDR2 is YYREEE (reference sequence). Written as DNA, the CDR3 is TGTGCCAGCAGCTTGATGCACTCGCGGGGGATGTACAATGAGCAGTTCTTC. This sequence encodes CASSLMHSRGMYNEQFF.

The rearrangement joins TRBV9 to TRBJ1-1; D call uncertain. Germline lookup yields CDR1 SGDLS and CDR2 YYNGEE. The CDR3 runs 14 residues. The V end was cut by 0 bases, the J end by 1 base, with 7 bases between. The CDR3 DNA sequence: TGTGCCAGCAGCGTAGCTTCGGGGAACACTGAAGCTTTCTTT. It is translated as CASSVASGNTEAFF. The full variable domain, in which reference TRBV9 and TRBJ1-1 provide the parts outside the CDR3, is DSGVTQTPKHLITATGQRVTLRCSPRSGDLSVYWYQQSLDQGLQFLIQYYNGEERAKGNILERFSAQQFPDLHSELNLSSLELGDSALYFCASSVASGNTEAFFGQGTRLTVV.

The chain uses TRBV6-5 and TRBJ1-1; D perhaps matches TRBD1 (5 bases). The CDR3 is 13 residues long. V gave up 5 bases and J gave up 5 bases, with 12 bases separating them. The germline V gene has CDR1 MNHEY and CDR2 SVGAGI. The chain's CDR3 is CASSRQEGTEAFF. In DNA form, the CDR3 reads TGTGCCAGCAGTCGCCAGGAGGGGACTGAAGCTTTCTTT.

The genes are TRBV5-1 and TRBJ1-2; D might be TRBD1 (6 bases). CDR1 and CDR2 from the germline V gene are SGHRS and YFSETQ. The CDR3 sequence is 15 residues long. V lost 4 bases, J lost 4 bases, and 17 bases lay in between. CDR3 region: CASSQRTEAAYGYTF. The CDR3 DNA reads TGCGCCAGCAGCCAGAGGACAGAGGCGGCCTATGGCTACACCTTC. Variable domain in full (rest from reference TRBV5-1 and TRBJ1-2): KAGVTQTPRYLIKTRGQQVTLSCSPISGHRSVSWYQQTPGQGLQFLFEYFSETQRNKGNFPGRFSGRQFSNSRSEMNVSTLELGDSALYLCASSQRTEAAYGYTFGSGTRLTVV.

The rearrangement joins TRBV7-3 to TRBJ2-2; tentative D call: TRBD2 (5 bases). Germline loops: CDR1 SGHTA, CDR2 FQGTGA. Between the trimmed V and J ends, which lost 3 bases and 3 bases, there was a span of 11 bases. This CDR3 contains 15 residues. Here the CDR3 DNA reads TGTGCCAGCAGCTTGGCCGTCGGGGACACCGGGGAGCTGTTTTTT. Amino acid sequence: CASSLAVGDTGELFF.

The J gene is TRBJ1-2, the V gene TRBV13, with TRBD1 matching 10 bases. J was trimmed by 0 bases and V by 4 bases; bases with no gene match: 5. The CDR3 length is 16 residues. Per germline, CDR1 PRHDT and CDR2 FYEKMQ (reference sequence). CDR3 region: CASSSRDRGTNYGYTF. The DNA of the CDR3 is TGTGCCAGCAGCTCCCGGGACAGGGGAACTAACTATGGCTACACCTTC.

By its share, this clone is medium-sized (0.01 to 0.1%). J is TRBJ1-5 and V is TRBV6-2 or TRBV6-3, with 7 bases that match TRBD1. In germline, CDR1 is MNHEY, CDR2 SVGEGT. This CDR3 has 18 residues. Trimming at V came to 0 bases and at J to 3 bases, leaving 11 bases not matched to a gene. The CDR3 bases are TGTGCCAGCAGTTACTCGAGCAGGGGGTTTCTCGCCAATCAGCCCCAGCATTTT. Its translation: CASSYSSRGFLANQPQHF.

This clone was seen a handful of times. The chain is built from TRBV19 and TRBJ1-5; D unresolved. The CDR3 length is 14 residues. Germline values: CDR1 LNHDA, CDR2 SQIVND (reference sequence). The V gene lost 2 bases and the J gene lost 7 bases, with 12 bases spanning the gap. Here the CDR3 reads CASSITGEAQPQHF. Here the CDR3 DNA reads TGTGCCAGTAGTATAACGGGAGAGGCCCAGCCCCAGCATTTT.

The chain uses TRBV6-5 and TRBJ1-2; 9 positions agree with TRBD1. The trim removed 0 bases at V and 3 bases at J, leaving 5 bases unmatched. From germline, CDR1 is MNHEY and CDR2 SVGAGI. The CDR3 runs 16 residues. The CDR3 DNA is TGTGCCAGCAGTTACTCCCGGGACAGGGTTGACTATGGCTACACCTTC. Translating gives CASSYSRDRVDYGYTF.

The V and J genes are TRBV5-1 and TRBJ2-5; 7 bases agree with TRBD2. The germline V gene has CDR1 SGHRS and CDR2 YFSETQ. This CDR3 contains 15 residues. Losses at the gene ends were 2 bases for V and 5 bases for J; bases not matched to a gene: 9. This CDR3 reads CASSFGSGDGETQYF. The CDR3 DNA reads as TGCGCCAGCAGCTTTGGGAGCGGGGATGGGGAGACCCAGTACTTC.